This is a list of T cell receptor beta chains from one sample in a study of CD8 T cells in ankylosing spondylitis. TCRdb processed the 5' RACE reads anew with MiXCR; each CDR3 protein has one entry. The sample yields 250,000 or so distinct CDR3 sequences, 20% to 30% seen once. Sequencing was carried out using blood, either unsorted or a sorted T cell fraction (not recorded which). Receptor source: a male donor with ankylosing spondylitis or in good health (not recorded which). Each CDR3 is given with its conserved first and last residue. Each record gives: CDR3 length, D gene, clone size, J gene, V gene, CDR3 DNA, CDR3 protein. The D gene is left open where the match is weak. Size is stated for part of the rows, as once, few or many counts, or as a class when the clone is expanded.

length: 14; D: -; size: many; J: TRBJ1-5; V: TRBV6-5; DNA: TGTGCCAGCAGATTACAGGGTTCCAATCAGCCCCAGCATTTT; CDR3: CASRLQGSNQPQHF
length: 16; D: TRBD2; size: many; J: TRBJ2-5; V: TRBV20-1; DNA: TGCAGTGCTAGATCCCCCCTAGCGGGGGGGCAAGAGACCCAGTACTTC; CDR3: CSARSPLAGGQETQYF
length: 15; D: -; size: -; J: TRBJ1-1; V: TRBV9; DNA: TGTGCCAGCAGCCCCTTCGGGGGACAGAACACTGAAGCTTTCTTT; CDR3: CASSPFGGQNTEAFF
length: 14; D: -; size: few; J: TRBJ2-1; V: TRBV20-1; DNA: TGCAGTGCTTTCCAAGCTTCGAGGGGCTTCGAGCAGTTCTTC; CDR3: CSAFQASRGFEQFF
length: 14; D: TRBD1; size: few; J: TRBJ2-5; V: TRBV29-1; DNA: TGCAGCGTTGAAGAGGACAGGGTGAAAGAGACCCAGTACTTC; CDR3: CSVEEDRVKETQYF
length: 11; D: TRBD2; size: few; J: TRBJ2-3; V: TRBV7-2; DNA: TGTGCCAGCAGCTGGGGGGGAACGCAGTATTTT; CDR3: CASSWGGTQYF
length: 15; D: TRBD2; size: -; J: TRBJ2-3; V: TRBV20-1; DNA: TGCAGTGCTAGAGGTGAAGCGGGGGCCACAGATACGCAGTATTTT; CDR3: CSARGEAGATDTQYF
length: 13; D: -; size: -; J: TRBJ1-1; V: TRBV12-3/TRBV12-4; DNA: TGTGCCAGCAGTCAGGACAGTCACACTGAAGCTTTCTTT; CDR3: CASSQDSHTEAFF
length: 11; D: -; size: few; J: TRBJ2-7; V: TRBV10-2; DNA: TGCGCCAGCGGAGGGGGCTACGAGCAGTACTTC; CDR3: CASGGGYEQYF
length: 15; D: -; size: -; J: TRBJ2-5; V: TRBV20-1; DNA: TGCAGTGCTAGTCAATGGAGGGGGGGAAAAGAGACCCAGTACTTC; CDR3: CSASQWRGGKETQYF
length: 13; D: -; size: many; J: TRBJ2-5; V: TRBV12-3/TRBV12-4; DNA: TGTGCCAGCAGTTTGGAGGGAATGGGGGGCCAGTACTTC; CDR3: CASSLEGMGGQYF
length: 18; D: TRBD2; size: few; J: TRBJ2-7; V: TRBV18; DNA: TGTGCCAGCTCACCACCGAATAGCGGGGGGCCGCACTCCTACGAGCAGTACTTC; CDR3: CASSPPNSGGPHSYEQYF
length: 14; D: -; size: few; J: TRBJ2-2; V: TRBV12-3/TRBV12-4; DNA: TGTGCCAGCAGCTCCCGGACGGACACCGGGGAGCTGTTTTTT; CDR3: CASSSRTDTGELFF
length: 13; D: -; size: few; J: TRBJ2-7; V: TRBV6-1; DNA: TGTGCCAGCAGCAACAGGGTAAAAAACGAGCAGTACTTC; CDR3: CASSNRVKNEQYF
length: 12; D: -; size: many; J: TRBJ1-5; V: TRBV10-3; DNA: TGTGCCATCAGGGACAGCAATCAGCCCCAGCATTTT; CDR3: CAIRDSNQPQHF
length: 14; D: -; size: -; J: TRBJ2-3; V: TRBV20-1; DNA: TGCAGTGCTAACCGGGACGGTAAAACAGATACGCAGTATTTT; CDR3: CSANRDGKTDTQYF
length: 14; D: TRBD1; size: -; J: TRBJ2-2; V: TRBV6-1; DNA: TGTGCCAGCAGGTTGACAGGGTACACCGGGGAGCTGTTTTTT; CDR3: CASRLTGYTGELFF
length: 12; D: -; size: -; J: TRBJ2-3; V: TRBV29-1; DNA: TGCAGCGTTGAAAAGGGTTTAGATACGCAGTATTTT; CDR3: CSVEKGLDTQYF
length: 13; D: -; size: many; J: TRBJ2-5; V: TRBV20-1; DNA: TGCAGTGCTAGAGATGACAGCCAAGAGACCCAGTACTTC; CDR3: CSARDDSQETQYF
length: 12; D: -; size: few; J: TRBJ2-5; V: TRBV7-2; DNA: TGTGCCAGCAGCTTTCTAGCGGAGACCCAGTACTTC; CDR3: CASSFLAETQYF
length: 14; D: TRBD2; size: many; J: TRBJ2-1; V: TRBV29-1; DNA: TGCAGCGTTGAGGGGGGGTCCCCCTACAATGAGCAGTTCTTC; CDR3: CSVEGGSPYNEQFF
length: 14; D: TRBD1; size: few; J: TRBJ2-7; V: TRBV5-1; DNA: TGCGCCAGCAGCTTGGGAGACGCAGGGGGCGAGCAGTACTTC; CDR3: CASSLGDAGGEQYF
length: 15; D: -; size: -; J: TRBJ2-1; V: TRBV7-2; DNA: TGTGCCAGCAGCTTAGGGATAGCGTCTTTCAATGAGCAGTTCTTC; CDR3: CASSLGIASFNEQFF
length: 15; D: TRBD1; size: many; J: TRBJ2-1; V: TRBV19; DNA: TGTGCCAGTAGTTCGGGACAGGGGAGGAACAATGAGCAGTTCTTC; CDR3: CASSSGQGRNNEQFF
length: 15; D: TRBD2; size: -; J: TRBJ2-5; V: TRBV5-1; DNA: TGCGCCACCAAGCCGGTGGCGGGGGGGCCAGAGACCCAGTACTTC; CDR3: CATKPVAGGPETQYF
length: 15; D: -; size: many; J: TRBJ2-5; V: TRBV5-1; DNA: TGCGCCAGCAGCTACGCGGGACGGAACCAAGAGACCCAGTACTTC; CDR3: CASSYAGRNQETQYF
length: 18; D: TRBD2; size: -; J: TRBJ2-5; V: TRBV23-1; DNA: TGCGCCAGCAGTCATGCTACAATGGGGGGGAAGTACCAAGAGACCCAGTACTTC; CDR3: CASSHATMGGKYQETQYF
length: 17; D: TRBD1; size: few; J: TRBJ2-7; V: TRBV23-1; DNA: TGCGCCAGCAGTCAACCCAAGGCAGGGGGCAAAACCTACGAGCAGTACTTC; CDR3: CASSQPKAGGKTYEQYF
length: 17; D: -; size: -; J: TRBJ2-3; V: TRBV6-5; DNA: TGTGCCAGCAGTTCAGGGACGTACCTCGGGAGCACAGATACGCAGTATTTT; CDR3: CASSSGTYLGSTDTQYF
length: 14; D: TRBD1; size: few; J: TRBJ1-1; V: TRBV12-3/TRBV12-4; DNA: TGTGCCAGCAGTTTAAGGGACAGGGGAACTGAAGCTTTCTTT; CDR3: CASSLRDRGTEAFF
length: 15; D: -; size: few; J: TRBJ2-7; V: TRBV20-1; DNA: TGCAGTGCTAGAGCCCTGAGGGCTAGGGCCTACGAGCAGTACTTC; CDR3: CSARALRARAYEQYF
length: 16; D: TRBD1; size: many; J: TRBJ2-7; V: TRBV10-3; DNA: TGTGCCATCAGTGACCCCGGGACAGCGAGCTCCTACGAGCAGTACTTC; CDR3: CAISDPGTASSYEQYF
length: 18; D: TRBD2; size: -; J: TRBJ2-3; V: TRBV4-2; DNA: TGTGCCAGCAGCCAAGACCGACCCGGGACTAGACGTCCCGATACGCAGTATTTT; CDR3: CASSQDRPGTRRPDTQYF
length: 12; D: -; size: -; J: TRBJ2-1; V: TRBV29-1; DNA: TGCAGTCCAGGTTTTGGGACCAATGAGCAGTTCTTC; CDR3: CSPGFGTNEQFF
length: 15; D: TRBD1; size: many; J: TRBJ2-5; V: TRBV20-1; DNA: TGCAGTGCTAACCCCCTTGACAGGGTCCAAGAGACCCAGTACTTC; CDR3: CSANPLDRVQETQYF
length: 14; D: -; size: many; J: TRBJ2-1; V: TRBV20-1; DNA: TGCAGTGCTTTAGCGGCGAGCTCCTACAATGAGCAGTTCTTC; CDR3: CSALAASSYNEQFF
length: 16; D: TRBD2; size: few; J: TRBJ2-1; V: TRBV12-3/TRBV12-4; DNA: TGTGCCAGCACCTCAGGGGTAGCGGGGGTCTACAATGAGCAGTTCTTC; CDR3: CASTSGVAGVYNEQFF
length: 14; D: TRBD2; size: -; J: TRBJ2-3; V: TRBV20-1; DNA: TGCAGTGCCCCTTTAGCGGGGGCGGGAGATACGCAGTATTTT; CDR3: CSAPLAGAGDTQYF
length: 14; D: -; size: few; J: TRBJ2-7; V: TRBV12-3/TRBV12-4; DNA: TGTGCCAGCAGCTACGGGGGAGCCTCCTACGAGCAGTACTTC; CDR3: CASSYGGASYEQYF
length: 11; D: -; size: -; J: TRBJ2-2; V: TRBV28; DNA: TGTGCCAGCAGTTATGCCGGGGAGCTGTTTTTT; CDR3: CASSYAGELFF
length: 14; D: TRBD1; size: -; J: TRBJ1-1; V: TRBV9; DNA: TGTGCCAGCAGCACTTCCTCATACAGGGGGCAAGCTTTCTTT; CDR3: CASSTSSYRGQAFF
length: 12; D: TRBD1; size: many; J: TRBJ2-1; V: TRBV2; DNA: TGTGCCAGCAGGGACAGGGGCAATGAGCAGTTCTTC; CDR3: CASRDRGNEQFF
length: 13; D: TRBD1; size: few; J: TRBJ1-5; V: TRBV10-3; DNA: TGTGCCATCAGAGACAGGGGAGGTCAGCCCCAGCATTTT; CDR3: CAIRDRGGQPQHF
length: 15; D: -; size: many; J: TRBJ2-3; V: TRBV6-2/TRBV6-3; DNA: TGTGCCAGCAGAAACAGGGACTATCTTATCGATACGCAGTATTTT; CDR3: CASRNRDYLIDTQYF
length: 14; D: TRBD1; size: -; J: TRBJ2-7; V: TRBV20-1; DNA: TGCAGTGCTAGGTTTGGGACAGGGGGTTACGAGCAGTACTTC; CDR3: CSARFGTGGYEQYF
length: 20; D: -; size: many; J: TRBJ2-2; V: TRBV4-1; DNA: TGCGCCAGCAGCCAAGAGAGATCCGCGAGGGGTCGGGGCAGACACGGGGAGCTGTTTTTT; CDR3: CASSQERSARGRGRHGELFF
length: 13; D: -; size: many; J: TRBJ2-7; V: TRBV4-2; DNA: TGTGCCAGCAGCCAAGCGTTACGTTACGAGCAGTACTTC; CDR3: CASSQALRYEQYF
length: 15; D: TRBD2; size: many; J: TRBJ2-1; V: TRBV20-1; DNA: TGCAGTGCTAGGTCGCCTAGCGGGGGAAACAATGAGCAGTTCTTC; CDR3: CSARSPSGGNNEQFF
length: 14; D: TRBD2; size: many; J: TRBJ2-7; V: TRBV5-6; DNA: TGTGCCAGCAGCTTGGGACTAGCCTACTACGAGCAGTACTTC; CDR3: CASSLGLAYYEQYF
length: 17; D: TRBD2; size: -; J: TRBJ2-5; V: TRBV5-1; DNA: TGCGCCAGCAGCACAGGTGGGACTAGCGGGGGGCAAGAGACCCAGTACTTC; CDR3: CASSTGGTSGGQETQYF
length: 13; D: -; size: -; J: TRBJ2-3; V: TRBV20-1; DNA: TGCAGTGCTGAGGGACGGGTCACAGATACGCAGTATTTT; CDR3: CSAEGRVTDTQYF
length: 18; D: -; size: -; J: TRBJ2-5; V: TRBV5-6; DNA: TGTGCCAGCAGCCCCTATCCGGGCTCAACCCGACGCGGGGAGACCCAGTACTTC; CDR3: CASSPYPGSTRRGETQYF
length: 13; D: TRBD1; size: many; J: TRBJ2-5; V: TRBV20-1; DNA: TGCAGTGCTACCGACAGGGGGGGAGAGACCCAGTACTTC; CDR3: CSATDRGGETQYF